Presented here are 29 T cell receptor beta chains from one specimen sequenced in a study of Ad26.COV2.S vaccination and SARS-CoV-2 variants. Regarding treatment: approximately 18 received Ad26.COV2.S at low or high dose, single or two shots; 5 received placebo; per-sample allocation not given. Samples analyzed were those drawn on day 63 after the first vaccine or placebo injection. Sequenced by immunoSEQ multiplex PCR; TCRdb stores in-frame clones only, minus some. The sample lists about 480,000 clones, around 88% seen once, with about 13% in the top ten. The material was peripheral blood, obtained in a trial of Ad26.COV2.S vaccine versus placebo. The receptors stem from a person aged 18-60 years who received the Ad26.COV2.S COVID-19 vaccine or a placebo.

The chain employs TRBV10-3 and TRBJ1-1; TRBD1 is a possible D gene (6 bases). V gave up 8 bases and J gave up 7 bases, with 14 bases separating them. Looked up from germline, CDR1 is ENHRY and CDR2 is SYGVKD. This CDR3 spans 12 amino acids. CDR3 coding DNA: TGTGCCATCGGGTACGGGGGGCGTGAAGCTTTCTTT. Residues: CAIGYGGREAFF.

The chain employs TRBV27 and TRBJ1-1; D may be TRBD1 (6 bases). This CDR3 has 14 amino acids. The ends were cut back, 5 bases at V and 6 bases at J, with 16 bases in the middle. Germline lookup yields CDR1 MNHEY and CDR2 SMNVEV (reference sequence). CDR3 nucleotides: TGTGCCAGCAGTCCCACAGGGTTTAATTCTGAAGCTTTCTTT. It codes for CASSPTGFNSEAFF.

The V call is TRBV21-1, the J call TRBJ2-1; TRBD2 is the table's D call and was not checked against the DNA. TRBV21-1 is noted as a pseudogene. This CDR3 is 17 amino acids long. The CDR3 bases are TGTGCCAGCAAAGGCGGGGGAGAATACGTCTTGCACAATGAGCAGTTCTTC. This gives the protein CASKGGGEYVLHNEQFF.

The chain couples TRBV13 to TRBJ2-1, with 8 bases aligning to TRBD2. CDR1 is PRHDT and CDR2 is FYEKMQ in the germline V gene (reference sequence). With V trimmed by 5 bases and J by 4 bases, 10 bases remained unmatched. The CDR3 sequence is 16 residues long. CDR3 bases: TGTGCCAGCAGCCCCTCAGCGGGAGAGGAGTACAATGAGCAGTTCTTC. Its translation is CASSPSAGEEYNEQFF.

This chain links TRBV7-8 with TRBJ2-7; D possibly matches TRBD1 or TRBD2 (6 bases each). CDR3 length equals 14 residues. Trimming removed 1 base from V and 3 bases from J, with 10 bases in between. CDR1 is SGHVS and CDR2 is FQNEAQ in the germline V gene. This CDR3 is CASSLGRDNYEQYF. For the CDR3, the DNA is TGTGCCAGCAGCTTAGGGCGGGACAACTACGAGCAGTACTTC.

The chain combines TRBV9 with TRBJ2-2, with TRBD1 matching over 9 bases. V shed 3 bases, J shed 7 bases, and the junction held 10 bases outside the gene matches. There are 16 residues in the CDR3. CDR1 and CDR2 from the germline V gene are SGDLS and YYNGEE. The CDR3 reads CASSGDRALLVGELFF. In nucleotides, the CDR3 is TGTGCCAGCAGCGGGGACAGGGCCCTTCTGGTCGGGGAGCTGTTTTTT.

The genes are TRBV2 and TRBJ2-1, with 8 bases lining up with TRBD2. The germline gives CDR1 SNHLY, CDR2 FYNNEI. The CDR3 consists of 12 residues. J was trimmed by 7 bases and V by 11 bases; bases with no gene match: 7. In DNA, the CDR3 is TGTGCCGGAGGGACTAGTAGAAATGAGCAGTTCTTC. Translating it yields CAGGTSRNEQFF.

This chain's CDR3 is CASSPLGGVRETQYF. The CDR3 bases are TGTGCCAGCTCACCTCTAGGCGGGGTTCGGGAGACCCAGTACTTC. The chain uses TRBV18 and TRBJ2-5; the D gene is possibly TRBD2 (6 bases). In germline, CDR1 is KGHSH, CDR2 LQKENI. The CDR3 has 15 residues. V shed 3 bases and J shed 5 bases, with 16 bases lying between them.

The rearrangement uses TRBV9 and TRBJ2-7, with 8 positions matching TRBD2. Germline-derived CDR1 and CDR2 are SGDLS and YYNGEE. J gave up 3 bases and V 4 bases, and 6 bases lay outside the gene matches. This CDR3 has 14 amino acids. DNA of the CDR3: TGTGCCAGCAGCCCCCGGGAGGGATACTACGAGCAGTACTTC. Translating gives CASSPREGYYEQYF.

CDR3 protein: CASSQGRGGLYEQYF. The DNA for the CDR3 is TGTGCCAGCAGCCAAGGTAGGGGAGGACTCTACGAGCAGTACTTC. The genes are TRBV7-2 and TRBJ2-7; tentatively, D is TRBD2 (6 bases). CDR1 and CDR2 from the germline V gene are SGHTA and FQGNSA. This CDR3 spans 15 amino acids. V lost 5 bases and J 3 bases, leaving 17 bases between the germline ends. The whole variable domain, filled in from reference TRBV7-2 and TRBJ2-7, reads GAGVSQSPSNKVTEKGKDVELRCDPISGHTALYWYRQSLGQGLEFLIYFQGNSAPDKSGLPSDRFSAERTGGSVSTLTIQRTQQEDSAVYLCASSQGRGGLYEQYFGPGTRLTVT.

The gene calls are TRBV3-1 (or the pseudogene TRBV3-2) and TRBJ2-7; 7 bases fit TRBD1. The CDR3 covers 14 residues. In germline, CDR1 is LGHDT, CDR2 YNNKEL (reference sequence). J gave up 3 bases and V 4 bases, and 6 bases lay outside the gene matches. This CDR3 is CASSLRTGLYEQYF. CDR3 DNA: TGTGCCAGCAGCCTGCGGACAGGACTCTACGAGCAGTACTTC.

This chain joins TRBV24-1 and TRBJ2-3; the D is unclear. The CDR3 runs 12 residues. Germline-derived CDR1 and CDR2 are KGHDR and SFDVKD. Trimming took off 8 bases at V and 0 bases at J, with 5 bases between the two ends. This CDR3 is CATKGSTDTQYF. In nucleotides, the CDR3 is TGTGCCACCAAAGGCAGCACAGATACGCAGTATTTT.

The rearrangement uses TRBV11-2 and TRBJ2-2; tentative D call: TRBD2 (5 bases). The CDR3 has 14 residues. Germline V gene sequence: CDR1 SGHAT, CDR2 FQNNGV. V gave up 4 bases and J gave up 1 base, with 7 bases separating them. CDR3 residues: CASSWELNTGELFF. The CDR3 coding sequence is TGTGCCAGCAGCTGGGAGCTGAACACCGGGGAGCTGTTTTTT.

V gene TRBV7-2 combines with J gene TRBJ1-1; 8 bases are shared with TRBD1. The trim removed 5 bases at V and 3 bases at J, leaving 11 bases unmatched. This CDR3 region has 16 residues. Germline loops: CDR1 SGHTA, CDR2 FQGNSA. The CDR3, as DNA: TGTGCCAGCAGCCCCCTTACGACAGGGGTTGACACTGAAGCTTTCTTT. Translating gives CASSPLTTGVDTEAFF.

CDR3 loop: CASSPRGLAGGNEQYF. In DNA, the CDR3 is TGTGCCAGCAGCCCCCGAGGGCTAGCGGGAGGAAACGAGCAGTACTTC. The V gene is TRBV7-8, the J gene TRBJ2-7; 11 bases are shared with TRBD2. Germline CDR1 SGHVS, CDR2 FQNEAQ. This CDR3 spans 16 amino acids. The V and J ends lost 5 bases and 5 bases, in that order; junction bases with no gene match: 11. Variable domain in full (rest from reference TRBV7-8 and TRBJ2-7): GAGVSQSPRYKVAKRGQDVALRCDPISGHVSLFWYQQALGQGPEFLTYFQNEAQLDKSGLPSDRFFAERPEGSVSTLKIQRTQQEDSAVYLCASSPRGLAGGNEQYFGPGTRLTVT.

The chain employs TRBV19 and TRBJ2-3, with D possibly being TRBD1 or TRBD2 (6 bases each). V lost 7 bases to trimming and J lost 9 bases, with 17 bases between them. The CDR3 loop spans 13 amino acids. Per germline, CDR1 LNHDA and CDR2 SQIVND (reference sequence). CDR3 nucleotide sequence: TGTGCCAGTATAGGGGGAGGACAGCAAACGCAGTATTTT. Protein: CASIGGGQQTQYF.

V is TRBV6-2 or TRBV6-3 and J is TRBJ2-7; 10 bases map to TRBD2. The CDR3 contains 16 residues. Germline CDR1 MNHEY, CDR2 SVGEGT. The V and J ends lost 2 bases and 5 bases, in that order; junction bases with no gene match: 9. The CDR3 bases are TGTGCCAGCAGTTACCCAGCGGGGGGGGTAACGGACGAGCAGTACTTC. It codes for CASSYPAGGVTDEQYF.

The J gene is TRBJ2-7, the V gene TRBV7-8; 9 bases match TRBD1. With V trimmed by 6 bases and J by 2 bases, 8 bases remained unmatched. Germline CDR1 reads SGHVS; CDR2 reads FQNEAQ. This CDR3 is built from 15 residues. CDR3 DNA: TGTGCCAGCAGTTTCTCCGACAGGGGGACCTACGAGCAGTACTTC. Residues: CASSFSDRGTYEQYF.

This chain connects TRBV5-1 to TRBJ2-5; 11 bases match TRBD2. Germline CDR1 reads SGHRS; CDR2 reads YFSETQ. The CDR3 loop spans 15 amino acids. The V gene end was trimmed by 0 bases and the J gene end by 5 bases; junction bases not matched to a gene: 3. CDR3 sequence (DNA): TGCGCCAGCAGCTTGGTAGCGGGAGGGCGTGAGACCCAGTACTTC. Translation: CASSLVAGGRETQYF.

The chain uses TRBV19 and TRBJ2-7; 8 nucleotides align to TRBD2. CDR1 LNHDA and CDR2 SQIVND come from the germline V gene (reference sequence). The CDR3 has 15 amino acids. The V and J ends lost 2 bases and 6 bases, in that order; junction bases with no gene match: 9. CDR3 residues: CASSIISGLGFEQYF. DNA of the CDR3: TGTGCCAGTAGTATAATTTCGGGACTAGGTTTCGAGCAGTACTTC.

The V call is TRBV5-4, the J call TRBJ1-1; 7 bases are shared with TRBD1. CDR1 SGHNT and CDR2 YYREEE come from the germline V gene (reference sequence). The CDR3 totals 14 residues. V gave up 0 bases and J gave up 8 bases; unmatched junction bases: 7. The DNA of the CDR3 is TGTGCCAGCAGCTTGGGGGACAGACGACGAGAAGCTTTCTTT. This translates into CASSLGDRRREAFF.

Regarding this clone: Other DNA sequences within the sample encode an identical CDR3. V is TRBV28 and J is TRBJ1-1; no clear D gene. The CDR3 covers 13 residues. Trimming removed 3 bases from V and 1 base from J, with 6 bases in between. Germline V gives CDR1 MDHEN, CDR2 SYDVKM. This CDR3 reads CASSFRANTEAFF. CDR3 in DNA: TGTGCCAGCAGTTTCCGCGCGAACACTGAAGCTTTCTTT.

The chain is built from TRBV27 and TRBJ1-6; D is ambiguous. CDR3 length equals 15 residues. The germline CDR1 and CDR2 sequences are MNHEY and SMNVEV (reference sequence). Trimming took off 6 bases at V and 9 bases at J, with 18 bases between the two ends. The CDR3 DNA is TGTGCCAGCAGCCCCAATAGAGGGAAAGCTTCACCCCTCCACTTT. Amino acid sequence: CASSPNRGKASPLHF.

This chain links TRBV19 with TRBJ1-2, with D perhaps matching TRBD1 (5 bases). Trimming removed 6 bases at V and 7 bases at J, with 15 bases between. CDR1 is LNHDA, CDR2 SQIVND, per germline (reference sequence). The CDR3 contains 13 residues. In DNA form, the CDR3 reads TGTGCCAGTAGCCTGCTCCCTGGGGGTGGCTACACCTTC. It codes for CASSLLPGGGYTF.

The gene calls are TRBV6-1 and TRBJ1-4; possibly TRBD1 for D (5 bases). V was trimmed by 2 bases and J by 8 bases, leaving 15 bases between them. Germline lookup yields CDR1 MNHNS and CDR2 SASEGT. The CDR3 has 15 amino acids. The CDR3 DNA reads TGTGCCAGCAGTGAACAAGGGACTACTACGGAAAAACTGTTTTTT. Protein: CASSEQGTTTEKLFF.

The chain links TRBV30 to TRBJ2-1, with D possibly matching TRBD2 (6 bases). V was cut by 5 bases and J by 6 bases, with 14 bases left in between. This CDR3 region has 13 residues. In germline, CDR1 is GTSNPN, CDR2 SVGIG (reference sequence). In DNA, the CDR3 is TGTGCCTGGGGTAGCGGAGGCGGCAATGAGCAGTTCTTC. This translates into CAWGSGGGNEQFF. Full variable domain (outside the CDR3, taken from reference TRBV30 and TRBJ2-1): SQTIHQWPATLVQPVGSPLSLECTVEGTSNPNLYWYRQAAGRGLQLLFYSVGIGQISSEVPQNLSASRPQDRQFILSSKKLLLSDSGFYLCAWGSGGGNEQFFGPGTRLTVL.

The chain joins TRBV6-6 to TRBJ2-5; the D is unclear. CDR1 is MNHNY and CDR2 is SVGAGI in the germline V gene (reference sequence). V gave up 6 bases and J gave up 3 bases, with 17 bases separating them. CDR3 length: 15 residues. CDR3 nucleotide sequence: TGTGCCAGCAGGTCCGGACCCCCAAGGGAAGAGACCCAGTACTTC. Its translation is CASRSGPPREETQYF.

The V call is TRBV4-3, the J call TRBJ2-3; 9 bases line up with TRBD1. With 4 bases clipped from V and 5 bases from J, the junction kept 7 bases outside the gene matches. Germline V CDR1 and CDR2: LGHNA, YSLEER. The CDR3 totals 15 residues. CDR3 DNA: TGCGCCAGCAGCCGGGACAGGGTGGGTGGAGATACGCAGTATTTT. Translated, it gives CASSRDRVGGDTQYF.

The V gene is TRBV7-8, the J gene TRBJ1-1; unclear D gene. Trimming cost V 5 bases and J 1 base, with 8 bases left between them. Germline CDR1 is SGHVS and CDR2 is FQNEAQ. CDR3 length equals 13 residues. The CDR3 nucleotides are TGTGCCAGCAGCCAGCTAAGGAACACTGAAGCTTTCTTT. It yields the protein CASSQLRNTEAFF.